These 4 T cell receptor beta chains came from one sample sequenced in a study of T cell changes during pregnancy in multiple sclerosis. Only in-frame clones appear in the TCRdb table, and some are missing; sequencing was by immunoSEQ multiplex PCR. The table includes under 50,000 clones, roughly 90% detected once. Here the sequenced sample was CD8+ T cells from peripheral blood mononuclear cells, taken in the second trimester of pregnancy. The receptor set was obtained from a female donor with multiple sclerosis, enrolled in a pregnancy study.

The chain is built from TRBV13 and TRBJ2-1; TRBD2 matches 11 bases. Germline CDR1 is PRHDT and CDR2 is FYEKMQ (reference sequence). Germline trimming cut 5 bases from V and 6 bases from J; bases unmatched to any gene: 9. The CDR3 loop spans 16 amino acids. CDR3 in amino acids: CASSPSGLAGGNEQFF. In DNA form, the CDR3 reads TGTGCCAGCAGCCCCTCGGGGCTAGCGGGGGGCAATGAGCAGTTCTTC.

As DNA, the CDR3 is TGTGCCAGTAGTTTACAGGGAAATCAGCCCCAGCATTTT. Translated, it gives CASSLQGNQPQHF. This chain joins TRBV19 and TRBJ1-5; a weak D match, TRBD1 (6 bases). The CDR3 contains 13 residues. The V and J ends lost 5 bases and 4 bases respectively, with 9 bases between them. Germline V gene sequence: CDR1 LNHDA, CDR2 SQIVND (reference sequence).

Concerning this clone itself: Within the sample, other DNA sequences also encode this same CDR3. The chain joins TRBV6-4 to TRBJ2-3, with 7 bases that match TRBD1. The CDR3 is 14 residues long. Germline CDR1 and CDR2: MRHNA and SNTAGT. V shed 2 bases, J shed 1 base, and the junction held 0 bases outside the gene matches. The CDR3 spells CASSDQGGTDTQYF. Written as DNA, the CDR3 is TGTGCCAGCAGTGACCAGGGGGGCACAGATACGCAGTATTTT.

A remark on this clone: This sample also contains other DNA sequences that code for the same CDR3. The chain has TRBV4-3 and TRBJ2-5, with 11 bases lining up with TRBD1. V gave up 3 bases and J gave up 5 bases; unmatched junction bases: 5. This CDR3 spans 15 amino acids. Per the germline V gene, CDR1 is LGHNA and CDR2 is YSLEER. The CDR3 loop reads CASSQGGQGVETQYF. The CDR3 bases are TGCGCCAGCAGCCAGGGGGGACAGGGGGTGGAGACCCAGTACTTC.